This TCR beta chain was sequenced during a study of shared clonotypes between healthy human individuals. Looking at the study overall: Each donor's CD4 naive and CD4 memory cells filled three plates apiece, CD8 naive two, and CD8 memory one. Study conclusions and caveats: The study found about 5.1% of naive CD4 clonotypes shared across a handful of donors. Larger estimated richness was generally recorded for naive subsets relative to memory subsets.

Deep-level assay runs were performed. Generated by immunoSEQ multiplex PCR, the TCRdb table keeps only in-frame clones and is missing some. The table lists around 1.9 million clones, more than 85% of them singletons. Naive-designated CD8 cells lacked CD45RO, were positively enriched for CCR7, and omitted terminally differentiated effector memory CD45RA+ cells. Of note for this clone: Antigen unknown.

This CDR3 has 14 residues. Germline lookup yields CDR1 SGHTA and CDR2 FQGTGA. The V end was cut by 5 bases, the J end by 4 bases, with 14 bases between. This clonotype originated in a man aged 18-30 years in good health. Some clones in this sample may be carry-over from other donors' samples. This chain connects TRBV7-3 to TRBJ2-5, with D possibly being TRBD1 (8 bases). Sequencing was done on a sample of naive CD8+ T cells from PBMCs. This CDR3 is CASSRTGRGETQYF. The CDR3 DNA reads as TGTGCCAGCAGCAGGACAGGGAGGGGAGAGACCCAGTACTTC.